The clone carrying this T cell receptor (beta chain) was observed a handful of times. These data originate in a study of cytomegalovirus exposure and HLA in healthy donors. In the PCR, 60 Vbeta and 13 Jbeta primers were used. This table comes from immunoSEQ multiplex PCR, and its TCRdb copy is limited to in-frame clones, with some not included. This sample yields about 190,000 clones, of which about three quarters are seen a single time; about 1% belongs to the top ten. After removal of 4 bases from V and 9 bases from J, the junction contained 17 bases not matched to a gene. This CDR3 spans 17 amino acids. The germline CDR1 and CDR2 sequences are SGHNT and YENEEA.

V usage is TRBV11-3 and J usage is TRBJ2-1; 8 bases map to TRBD2. This clonotype was sampled from a woman in her forties in good health and CMV-seronegative. Material: PBMCs. The CDR3 DNA follows: TGTGCCAGCAGCTCCCCCGTCGGCCCCAGCGGGAGAAGTGAGCAGTTCTTC. This gives the protein CASSSPVGPSGRSEQFF.